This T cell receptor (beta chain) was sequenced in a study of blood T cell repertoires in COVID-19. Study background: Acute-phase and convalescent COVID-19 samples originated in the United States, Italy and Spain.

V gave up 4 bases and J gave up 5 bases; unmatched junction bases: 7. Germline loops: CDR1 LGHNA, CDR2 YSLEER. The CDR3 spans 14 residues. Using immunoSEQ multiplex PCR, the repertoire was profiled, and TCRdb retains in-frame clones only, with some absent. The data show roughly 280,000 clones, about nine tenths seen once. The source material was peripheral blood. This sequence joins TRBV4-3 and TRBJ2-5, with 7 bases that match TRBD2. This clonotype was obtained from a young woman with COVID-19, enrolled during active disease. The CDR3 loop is CASSPGLVRETQYF. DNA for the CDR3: TGCGCCAGCAGCCCAGGACTAGTACGGGAGACCCAGTACTTC.